This TCR beta chain stems from a study of resident and recirculating memory T cells in vitiligo. Across the whole study: Each patient gave two lesional and two nonlesional epidermal shave biopsies, plus PBMCs.

The CDR3 is made up of 15 amino acids. The trim removed 2 bases at V and 2 bases at J, leaving 2 bases unmatched. In germline, CDR1 is KGHSH, CDR2 LQKENI. Measured with immunoSEQ multiplex PCR; TCRdb has only the in-frame clones, and not every one. Here the sample spans tens of thousands of clones, approximately 90% being singletons. This chain connects TRBV18 to TRBJ1-2; 10 bases agree with TRBD1. The clonotype comes from a male donor with vitiligo. Sequencing input: blood. Here the CDR3 DNA reads TGTGCCAGCTCACCAGGGACAGGGGACAACTATGGCTACACCTTC. Protein: CASSPGTGDNYGYTF.